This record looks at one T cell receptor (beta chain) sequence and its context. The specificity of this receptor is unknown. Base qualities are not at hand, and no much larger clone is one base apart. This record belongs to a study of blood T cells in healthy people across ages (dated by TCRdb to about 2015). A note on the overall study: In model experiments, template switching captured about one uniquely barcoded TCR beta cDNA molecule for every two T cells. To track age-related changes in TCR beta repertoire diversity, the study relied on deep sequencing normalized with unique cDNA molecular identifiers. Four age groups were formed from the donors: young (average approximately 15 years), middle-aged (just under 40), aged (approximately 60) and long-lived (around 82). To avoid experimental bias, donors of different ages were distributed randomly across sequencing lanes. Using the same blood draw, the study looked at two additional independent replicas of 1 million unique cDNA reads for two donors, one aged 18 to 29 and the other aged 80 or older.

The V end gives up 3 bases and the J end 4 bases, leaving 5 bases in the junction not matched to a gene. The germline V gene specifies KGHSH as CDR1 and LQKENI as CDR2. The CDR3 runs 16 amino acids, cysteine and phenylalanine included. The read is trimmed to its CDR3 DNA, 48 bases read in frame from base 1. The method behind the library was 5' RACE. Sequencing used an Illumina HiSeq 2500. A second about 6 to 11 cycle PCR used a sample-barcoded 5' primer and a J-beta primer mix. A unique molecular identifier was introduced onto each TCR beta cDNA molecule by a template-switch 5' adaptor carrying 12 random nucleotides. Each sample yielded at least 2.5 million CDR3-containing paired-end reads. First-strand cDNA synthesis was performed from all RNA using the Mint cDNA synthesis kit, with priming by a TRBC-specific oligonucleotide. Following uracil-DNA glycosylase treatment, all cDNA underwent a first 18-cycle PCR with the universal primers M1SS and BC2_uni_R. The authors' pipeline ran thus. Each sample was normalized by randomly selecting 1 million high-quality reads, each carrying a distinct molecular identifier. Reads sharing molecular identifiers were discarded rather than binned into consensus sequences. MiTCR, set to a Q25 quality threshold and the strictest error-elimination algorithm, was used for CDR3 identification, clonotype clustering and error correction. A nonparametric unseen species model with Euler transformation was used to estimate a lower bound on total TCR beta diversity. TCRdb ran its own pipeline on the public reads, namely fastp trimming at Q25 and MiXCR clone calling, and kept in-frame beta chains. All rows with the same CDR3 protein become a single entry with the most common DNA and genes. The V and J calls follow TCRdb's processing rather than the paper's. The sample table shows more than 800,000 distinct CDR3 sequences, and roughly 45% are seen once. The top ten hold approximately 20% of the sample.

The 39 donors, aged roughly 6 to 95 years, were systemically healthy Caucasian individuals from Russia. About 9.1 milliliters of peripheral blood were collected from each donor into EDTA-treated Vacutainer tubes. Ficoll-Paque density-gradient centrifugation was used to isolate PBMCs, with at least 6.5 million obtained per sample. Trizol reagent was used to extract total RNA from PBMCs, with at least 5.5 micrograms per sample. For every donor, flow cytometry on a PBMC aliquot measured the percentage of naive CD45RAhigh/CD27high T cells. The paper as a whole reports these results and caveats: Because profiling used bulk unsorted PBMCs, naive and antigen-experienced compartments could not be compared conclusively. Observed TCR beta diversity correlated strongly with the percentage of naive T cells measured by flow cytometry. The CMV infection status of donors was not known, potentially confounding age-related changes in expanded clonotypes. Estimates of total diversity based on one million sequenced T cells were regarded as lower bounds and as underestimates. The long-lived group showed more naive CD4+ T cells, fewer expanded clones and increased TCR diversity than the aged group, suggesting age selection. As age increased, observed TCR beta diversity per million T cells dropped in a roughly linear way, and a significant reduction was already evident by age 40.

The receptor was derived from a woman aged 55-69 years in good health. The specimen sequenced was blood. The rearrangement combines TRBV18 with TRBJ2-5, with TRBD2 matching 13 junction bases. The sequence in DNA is TGTGCCAGCTCACCTCTTACTAGCGGGAGGGGAGAGACCCAGTACTTC. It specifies CASSPLTSGRGETQYF.